Here is one T cell receptor beta chain with its context. This entry belongs to a study of regulatory T cells in long-lasting Graves disease. TCR beta libraries were built with iRepertoire HTBI primers and Arm-PCR of CDR3 regions. TCRdb called the multiplex PCR reads again in MiXCR, with one record for every CDR3 protein. The table shows 700,000 or so distinct CDR3 sequences, with approximately 29% occurring only once. The junction had 4 bases not matched to a gene; V was cut back by 5 bases and J by 5 bases. CDR3 length equals 13 residues. Germline lookup yields CDR1 SQVTM and CDR2 ANQGSEA. This sample's time point: persistent/refractory GD, antithyroid drugs over 5 years with positive TRAb. The TCR library was made from RNA extracted from PBMCs.

The rearrangement links TRBV29-1 to TRBJ1-1, with TRBD1 matching over 11 bases. This sample comprised peripheral blood mononuclear cells (PBMCs), obtained when the disease was refractory, from a patient treated with antithyroid drugs. This TCR was recovered from a female donor with Graves disease. As DNA, the CDR3 is TGCAGCGTTAGGACAGGGGGCGAGACTGAAGCTTTCTTT. It translates to CSVRTGGETEAFF.